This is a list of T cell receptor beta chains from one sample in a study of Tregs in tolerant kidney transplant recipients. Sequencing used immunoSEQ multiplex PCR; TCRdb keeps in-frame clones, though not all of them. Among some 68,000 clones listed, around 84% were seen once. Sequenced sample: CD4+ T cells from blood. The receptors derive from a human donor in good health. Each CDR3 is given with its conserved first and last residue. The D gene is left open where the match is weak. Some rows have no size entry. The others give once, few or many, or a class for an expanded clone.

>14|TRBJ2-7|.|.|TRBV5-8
CASSLPAGLGEQYF
TGTGCCAGCAGCTTGCCGGCTGGGCTCGGCGAGCAGTACTTC
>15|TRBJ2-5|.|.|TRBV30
CAWSVGRGRLETQYF
TGTGCCTGGAGTGTCGGGAGGGGGCGCTTAGAGACCCAGTACTTC
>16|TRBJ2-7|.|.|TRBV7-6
CASSSTSGTSFHEQYF
TGTGCCAGCAGCTCTACCTCGGGGACCAGTTTCCACGAGCAGTACTTC
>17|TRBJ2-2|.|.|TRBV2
CASRRGGLALNTGELFF
TGTGCCAGCAGGCGGGGTGGGCTAGCGTTGAACACCGGGGAGCTGTTTTTT
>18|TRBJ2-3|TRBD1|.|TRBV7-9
CASSLARGQGAIGVAQYF
TGTGCCAGCAGCTTAGCGCGGGGACAGGGGGCGATTGGGGTTGCGCAGTATTTT
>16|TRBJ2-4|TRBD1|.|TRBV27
CASSLWAGQGLNIQYF
TGTGCCAGCAGTTTATGGGCGGGACAGGGATTGAACATTCAGTACTTC
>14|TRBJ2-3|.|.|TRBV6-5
CASNGGLGPDTQYF
TGTGCCAGCAATGGCGGGCTAGGGCCAGATACGCAGTATTTT
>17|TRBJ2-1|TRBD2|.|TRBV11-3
CASSLAVAGGGAGEQFF
TGTGCCAGCAGCTTAGCCGTTGCTGGCGGGGGGGCCGGAGAGCAGTTCTTC
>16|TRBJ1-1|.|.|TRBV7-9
CASSLGWGMKDTEAFF
TGTGCCAGCAGCTTGGGTTGGGGGATGAAGGACACTGAAGCTTTCTTT
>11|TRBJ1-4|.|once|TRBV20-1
CSAYEERKLFF
TGCAGTGCATATGAAGAGCGCAAACTGTTTTTT
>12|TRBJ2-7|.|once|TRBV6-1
CASRAGHYEQYF
TGTGCCAGCAGAGCAGGGCACTACGAGCAGTACTTC
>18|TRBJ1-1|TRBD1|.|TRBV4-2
CASSRPIDAFTGETEAFF
TGTGCCAGCAGCCGGCCGATAGACGCTTTTACAGGGGAGACTGAAGCTTTCTTT
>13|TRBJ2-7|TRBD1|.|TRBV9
CASSATGVYEQYF
TGTGCCAGCAGCGCCACAGGGGTCTACGAGCAGTACTTC
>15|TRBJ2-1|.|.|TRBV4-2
CASSQGGRAYNEQFF
TGTGCCAGCAGCCAGGGGGGAAGGGCCTACAATGAGCAGTTCTTC
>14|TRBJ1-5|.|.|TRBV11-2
CASSLEGAEQPQHF
TGTGCCAGCAGCTTAGAGGGGGCTGAGCAGCCCCAGCATTTT
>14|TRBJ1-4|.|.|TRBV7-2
CASSLGGTGEKLFF
TGTGCCAGCAGCTTGGGAGGCACGGGTGAAAAACTGTTTTTT
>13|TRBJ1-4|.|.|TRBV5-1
CASSSRIAEKLFF
TGCGCCAGCAGCTCCCGGATCGCCGAAAAACTGTTTTTT
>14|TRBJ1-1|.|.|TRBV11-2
CASSLTDGNTEAFF
TGTGCCAGCAGCTTAACCGACGGGAACACTGAAGCTTTCTTT
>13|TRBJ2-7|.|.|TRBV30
CAWSGAGSYEQYF
TGTGCCTGGAGTGGGGCGGGTTCCTACGAGCAGTACTTC
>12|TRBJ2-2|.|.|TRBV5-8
CASSLTTGELFF
TGTGCCAGCAGCTTGACCACCGGGGAGCTGTTTTTT
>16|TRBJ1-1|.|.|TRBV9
CASSVAGDIMNTEAFF
TGTGCCAGCAGCGTAGCGGGGGATATCATGAACACTGAAGCTTTCTTT
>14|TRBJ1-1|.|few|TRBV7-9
CASSLGGKGTEAFF
TGTGCCAGCAGCTTAGGGGGCAAGGGCACTGAAGCTTTCTTT
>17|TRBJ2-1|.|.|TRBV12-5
CASGTLPTSRVSNEQFF
TGTGCTAGTGGTACTCTCCCAACTAGCAGGGTTTCCAATGAGCAGTTCTTC
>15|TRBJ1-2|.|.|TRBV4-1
CASSQAIPPVYGYTF
TGCGCCAGCAGCCAAGCCATACCCCCGGTCTATGGCTACACCTTC
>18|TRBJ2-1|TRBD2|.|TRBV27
CASSSAGGGRIPYNEQFF
TGTGCCAGCAGTTCCGCAGGCGGGGGGCGCATTCCCTACAATGAGCAGTTCTTC
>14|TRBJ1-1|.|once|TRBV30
CAWSSPPGNTEAFF
TGTGCCTGGAGCTCCCCCCCGGGGAACACTGAAGCTTTCTTT
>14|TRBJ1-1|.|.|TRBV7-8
CASSLRGDGTEAFF
TGTGCCAGCAGCCTCAGGGGTGATGGGACTGAAGCTTTCTTT
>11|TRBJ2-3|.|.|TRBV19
CASSKKGTQYF
TGTGCCAGTAGTAAAAAAGGTACGCAGTATTTT
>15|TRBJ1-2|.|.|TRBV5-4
CASSLTGQANYGYTF
TGTGCCAGCAGCTTGACAGGCCAAGCTAACTATGGCTACACCTTC
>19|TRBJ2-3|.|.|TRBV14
CASSPIPPGAGEITDTQYF
TGTGCCAGCAGCCCTATCCCGCCTGGCGCTGGTGAGATCACAGATACGCAGTATTTT
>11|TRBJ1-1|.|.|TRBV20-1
CSARGNTEAFF
TGCAGTGCAAGGGGGAACACTGAAGCTTTCTTT
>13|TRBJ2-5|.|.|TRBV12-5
CASGSRGGRTQYF
TGTGCTAGTGGTTCCCGTGGGGGTCGGACCCAGTACTTC